This TCR beta chain was sequenced during a study of shared clonotypes between healthy human individuals. Study conclusions and caveats: Non-shared clonotypes had lower generation probabilities than clonotypes shared by all four sorted-subset donors.

CDR3 length: 14 amino acids. Trimming took 6 bases from V and 2 from J; bases not matched to a gene: 8. Germline values: CDR1 SQVTM, CDR2 ANQGSEA. Repertoires were generated with immunoSEQ multiplex PCR, while TCRdb's copy carries only in-frame clones and drops some. This table holds under 2.5 million clones, roughly 92% found once. Turning to this clone: What it binds is not known.

The J gene is TRBJ2-3, the V gene TRBV29-1, with 7 bases aligning to TRBD2. The sequenced sample was naive CD4+ T cells from PBMCs. Noted subset: CD45RA+ positively selected. The clonotype comes from a young man in good health. Some clones in this sample may be carry-over from other donors' samples. The CDR3 nucleotides are TGCAGCGTCTTGGGACTAAAATACACAGATACGCAGTATTTT. Its translation is CSVLGLKYTDTQYF.